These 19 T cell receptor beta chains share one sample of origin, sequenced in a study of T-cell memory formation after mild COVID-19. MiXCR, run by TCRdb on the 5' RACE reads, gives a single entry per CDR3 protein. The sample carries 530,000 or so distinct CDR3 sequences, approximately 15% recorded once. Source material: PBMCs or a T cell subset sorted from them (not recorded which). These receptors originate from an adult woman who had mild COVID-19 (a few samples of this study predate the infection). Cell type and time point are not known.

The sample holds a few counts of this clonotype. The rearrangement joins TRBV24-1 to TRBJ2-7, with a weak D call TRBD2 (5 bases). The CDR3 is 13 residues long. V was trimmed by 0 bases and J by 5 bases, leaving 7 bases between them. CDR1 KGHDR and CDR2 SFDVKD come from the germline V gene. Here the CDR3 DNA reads TGTGCCACCAGTGATTTGCACGGGGACGAGCAGTACTTC. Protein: CATSDLHGDEQYF.

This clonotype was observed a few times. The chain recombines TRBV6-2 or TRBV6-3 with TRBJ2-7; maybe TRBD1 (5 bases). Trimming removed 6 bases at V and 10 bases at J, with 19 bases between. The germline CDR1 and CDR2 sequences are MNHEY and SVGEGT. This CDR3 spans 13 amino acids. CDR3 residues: CASRTLMDTVQYF. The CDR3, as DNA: TGTGCCAGCAGAACCCTCATGGACACTGTACAGTACTTC.

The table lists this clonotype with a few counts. The CDR3: CASSLLPVTSGRAWDEQYF. The CDR3 DNA sequence: TGTGCCAGCAGCTTGTTGCCGGTTACTAGCGGGAGGGCCTGGGACGAGCAGTACTTC. The chain combines TRBV5-6 with TRBJ2-7; 13 positions match TRBD2. The V gene end was trimmed by 1 base and the J gene end by 5 bases; junction bases not matched to a gene: 15. The CDR3 is made up of 19 amino acids. The germline gives CDR1 SGHDT, CDR2 YYEEEE.

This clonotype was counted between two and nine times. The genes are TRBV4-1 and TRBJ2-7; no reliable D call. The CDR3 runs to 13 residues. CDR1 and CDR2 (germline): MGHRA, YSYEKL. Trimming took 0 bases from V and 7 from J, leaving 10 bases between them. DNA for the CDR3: TGCGCCAGCAGCCAAGATATAGGTAGGGAGCAGTACTTC. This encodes CASSQDIGREQYF.

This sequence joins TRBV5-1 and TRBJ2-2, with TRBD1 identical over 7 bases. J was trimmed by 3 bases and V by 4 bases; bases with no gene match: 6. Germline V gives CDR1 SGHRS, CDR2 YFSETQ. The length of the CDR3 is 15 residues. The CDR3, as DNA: TGCGCCAGCAGCGCGTGGGACAGCTACACCGGGGAGCTGTTTTTT. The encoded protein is CASSAWDSYTGELFF.

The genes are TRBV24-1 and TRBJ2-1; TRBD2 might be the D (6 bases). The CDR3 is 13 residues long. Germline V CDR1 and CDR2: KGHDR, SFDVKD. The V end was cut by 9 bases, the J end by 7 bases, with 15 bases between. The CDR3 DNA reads TGTGCCACCTCCTCGGGACTCCAGAATGAGCAGTTCTTC. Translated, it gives CATSSGLQNEQFF.

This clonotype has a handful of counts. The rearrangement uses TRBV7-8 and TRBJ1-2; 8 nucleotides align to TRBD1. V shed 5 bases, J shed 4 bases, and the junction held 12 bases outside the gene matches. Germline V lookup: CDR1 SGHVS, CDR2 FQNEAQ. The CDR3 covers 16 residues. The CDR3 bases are TGTGCCAGCAGCCCCCGGACAGGGAAGAGGGGCTATGGCTACACCTTC. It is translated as CASSPRTGKRGYGYTF.

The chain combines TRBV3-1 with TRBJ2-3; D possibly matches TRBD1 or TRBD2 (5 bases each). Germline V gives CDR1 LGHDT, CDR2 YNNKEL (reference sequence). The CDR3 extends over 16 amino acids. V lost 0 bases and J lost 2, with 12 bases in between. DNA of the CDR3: TGTGCCAGCAGCCAAGAGTTGGGGACCTTCACAGATACGCAGTATTTT. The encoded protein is CASSQELGTFTDTQYF.

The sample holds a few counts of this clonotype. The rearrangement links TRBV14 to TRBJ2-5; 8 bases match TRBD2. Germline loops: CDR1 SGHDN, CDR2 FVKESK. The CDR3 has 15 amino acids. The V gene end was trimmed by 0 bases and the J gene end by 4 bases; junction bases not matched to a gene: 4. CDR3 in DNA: TGTGCCAGCAGCCAAGAAGGACTAGCATCAGAGACCCAGTACTTC. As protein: CASSQEGLASETQYF.

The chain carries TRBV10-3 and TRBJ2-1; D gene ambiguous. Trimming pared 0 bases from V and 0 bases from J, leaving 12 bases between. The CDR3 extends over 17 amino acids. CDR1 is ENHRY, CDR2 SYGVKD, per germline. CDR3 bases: TGTGCCATCAGTGAGTCGTGGCAGAAGAGCTCCTACAATGAGCAGTTCTTC. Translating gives CAISESWQKSSYNEQFF.

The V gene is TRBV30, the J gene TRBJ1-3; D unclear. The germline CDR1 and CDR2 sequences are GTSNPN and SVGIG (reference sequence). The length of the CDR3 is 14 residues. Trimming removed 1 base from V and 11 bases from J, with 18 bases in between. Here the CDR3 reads CAWSATGEKRAIYF. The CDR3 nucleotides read TGTGCCTGGAGTGCTACCGGGGAAAAGAGGGCCATATATTTT.

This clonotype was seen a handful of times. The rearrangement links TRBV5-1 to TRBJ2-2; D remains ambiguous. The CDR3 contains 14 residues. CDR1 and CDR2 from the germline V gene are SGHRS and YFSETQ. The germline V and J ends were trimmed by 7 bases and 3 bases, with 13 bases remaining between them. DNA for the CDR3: TGCGCCAGCGACACCGGGTCCCACACCGGGGAGCTGTTTTTT. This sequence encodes CASDTGSHTGELFF.

This CDR3 is CSAGRLVRHGNEQFF. As DNA, the CDR3 is TGCAGTGCTGGAAGACTAGTACGGCATGGCAATGAGCAGTTCTTC. V and J are TRBV20-1 and TRBJ2-1; TRBD2 is a possible D gene (6 bases). Germline V gene sequence: CDR1 DFQATT, CDR2 SNEGSKA (reference sequence). This CDR3 is built from 15 residues. The V end was cut by 5 bases, the J end by 6 bases, with 20 bases between.

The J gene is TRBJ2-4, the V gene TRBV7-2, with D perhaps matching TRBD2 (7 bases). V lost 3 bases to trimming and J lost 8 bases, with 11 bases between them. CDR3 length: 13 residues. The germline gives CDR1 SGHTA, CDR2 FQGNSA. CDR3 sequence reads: CASSFGGADIQYF. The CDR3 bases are TGTGCCAGCAGCTTTGGGGGGGCAGACATTCAGTACTTC.

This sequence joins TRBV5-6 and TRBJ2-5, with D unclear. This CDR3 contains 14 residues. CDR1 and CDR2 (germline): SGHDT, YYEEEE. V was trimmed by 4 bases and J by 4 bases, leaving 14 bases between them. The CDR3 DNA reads TGTGCCAGCAGCCGAAAGGGTCGCGGAGAGACCCAGTACTTC. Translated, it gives CASSRKGRGETQYF.

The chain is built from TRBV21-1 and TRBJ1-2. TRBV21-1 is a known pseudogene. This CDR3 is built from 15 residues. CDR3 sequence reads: CASSKEKGLNYGYTF. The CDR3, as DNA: TGTGCCAGCAGCAAAGAAAAAGGCCTGAACTATGGCTACACCTTC.

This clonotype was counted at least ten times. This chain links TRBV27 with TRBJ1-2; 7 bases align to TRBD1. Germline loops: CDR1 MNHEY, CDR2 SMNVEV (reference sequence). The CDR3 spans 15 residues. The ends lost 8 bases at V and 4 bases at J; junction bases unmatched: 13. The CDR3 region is CASRRGGPNLYGYTF. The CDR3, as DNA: TGTGCCAGCCGCAGAGGGGGCCCCAACCTCTATGGCTACACCTTC.

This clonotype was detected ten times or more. CDR3 DNA sequence: TGTGCCAGCAGCGACAGTAATATTTCCCCCGATTCACCCCTCCACTTT. It encodes CASSDSNISPDSPLHF. The chain combines TRBV5-8 with TRBJ1-6, with D possibly being TRBD1 (5 bases). Germline V CDR1 and CDR2: SGHTS, YDEGEE. This CDR3 spans 16 amino acids. Trimming shortened V by 4 bases and J by 8 bases, and 19 bases separated the two germline ends.

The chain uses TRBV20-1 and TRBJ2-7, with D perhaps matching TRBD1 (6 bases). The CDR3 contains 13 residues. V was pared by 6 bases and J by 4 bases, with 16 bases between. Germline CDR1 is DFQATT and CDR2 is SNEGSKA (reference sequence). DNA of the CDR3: TGCAGTGCACCCGGGACACCGGCGTACGAGCAGTACTTC. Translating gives CSAPGTPAYEQYF.